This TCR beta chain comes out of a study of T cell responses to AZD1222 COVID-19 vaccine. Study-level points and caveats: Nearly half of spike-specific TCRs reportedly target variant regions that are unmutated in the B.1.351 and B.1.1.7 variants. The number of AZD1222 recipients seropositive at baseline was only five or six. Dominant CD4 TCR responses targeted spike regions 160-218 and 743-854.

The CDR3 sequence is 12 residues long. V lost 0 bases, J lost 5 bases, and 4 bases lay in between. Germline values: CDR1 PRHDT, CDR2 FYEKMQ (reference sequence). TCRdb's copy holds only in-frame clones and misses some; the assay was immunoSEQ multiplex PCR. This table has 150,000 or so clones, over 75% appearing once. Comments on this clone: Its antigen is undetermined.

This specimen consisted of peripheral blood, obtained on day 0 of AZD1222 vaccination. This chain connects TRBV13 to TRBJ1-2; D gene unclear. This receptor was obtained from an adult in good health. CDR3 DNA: TGTGCCAGCAGCTTAGGGATTTATGGCTACACCTTC. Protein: CASSLGIYGYTF.